The source of this T cell receptor beta chain is a study of human T cells and chemical hapten exposure. Across the study: Patients got weekly scalp diphenylcyclopropenone doses over the roughly 22-week study.

This clonotype was detected ten times or more. In the source study's methods: Samples contained a median of roughly 93,000 TCRs, with a range of roughly 20,000 to 750,000. TCRdb re-called the RACE reads with MiXCR, one entry per CDR3 protein. The V and J calls and clone size come from TCRdb's table, not from the authors' own analysis. The sample lists approximately 340,000 distinct CDR3 sequences; 6% to 8.5% were seen once. The time point denotes: patch test 1, 2 weeks after DPC sensitization. Regarding treatment: therapeutic diphenylcyclopropenone sensitization with weekly scalp DPC. V lost 0 bases, J lost 0 bases, and 11 bases stayed unmatched. From germline, CDR1 is LGHNA and CDR2 YSLEER. This CDR3 region has 19 residues.

The sequencing here drew on whole blood, taken in connection with sensitization to the hapten diphenylcyclopropenone (DPC). V and J are TRBV4-3 and TRBJ1-5; 7 positions agree with TRBD1. The source is a woman aged 18-29 years with alopecia areata. Some clones in this sample may be carry-over from other donors' samples. CDR3 region: CASSQEARTGIYSNQPQHF. The CDR3 coding sequence is TGCGCCAGCAGCCAAGAGGCGCGGACAGGAATTTATAGCAATCAGCCCCAGCATTTT.